This T cell receptor beta chain was retrieved from a study of CD8 T cells in ankylosing spondylitis (TCRdb year 2017). Study-wide context: The study set out to find disease-linked TCR variants by profiling T cell receptor beta repertoires in ankylosing spondylitis patients and healthy donors. Peripheral blood was sampled, and synovial fluid was also collected from ankylosing spondylitis patients. The full study cohort comprised some 27 ankylosing spondylitis patients and roughly 110 healthy donors.

TCRdb names Illumina HiSeq 2500 as the instrument used. Quantitative 5'-RACE with molecular barcodes was the method used to prepare the TCR beta libraries. Per the source publication's procedure: A new computational method based on a probabilistic model of VDJ rearrangement was used to identify disease-linked TCR variants. Through fastp at Q25 and MiXCR, TCRdb rebuilt clones from the public reads, retaining in-frame beta chains. Identical CDR3 proteins give one entry, which carries the most common genes and DNA. TCRdb's processing, not the authors' own work, is the source of the V and J calls. A total of 500,000 to 650,000 distinct CDR3 sequences appear in this sample, approximately 5% of them only once. The ten largest clones take up under 4.5% of the sample. This clonotype showed up many times. There is no known antigen for this receptor. Within one base of it there is no much larger clone, and no base qualities were kept.

From its cysteine to its phenylalanine, the CDR3 spans 14 amino acids. Only the CDR3 region is kept as DNA, spanning 42 bases read in frame from base 1. At the junction V is shortened by 5 bases and J by 0 bases, with 10 bases in between. The research as a whole found: The disease-linked clones had a CD8+ phenotype and were found at relatively low frequencies in peripheral blood. Blood from ankylosing spondylitis patients appeared to be characterized by a TCR beta motif made up of several highly homologous amino acid variants. The disease-linked clones were reported to be significantly enriched in matched synovial fluid samples from ankylosing spondylitis patients. Some TCR beta motif variants had previously been reported in synovial fluid and blood of reactive arthritis patients, which suggested common disease-initiation mechanisms.

The specimen was blood, either unsorted or a sorted T cell fraction (not recorded which). The sequence is built from TRBV12-3 or TRBV12-4 and TRBJ2-5; there is no confident call for the D gene. The receptor was isolated from a male donor with ankylosing spondylitis. The DNA sequence is as follows: TGTGCCAGCAGTCCGGATCTGTACCAAGAGACCCAGTACTTC. Its product reads: CASSPDLYQETQYF.